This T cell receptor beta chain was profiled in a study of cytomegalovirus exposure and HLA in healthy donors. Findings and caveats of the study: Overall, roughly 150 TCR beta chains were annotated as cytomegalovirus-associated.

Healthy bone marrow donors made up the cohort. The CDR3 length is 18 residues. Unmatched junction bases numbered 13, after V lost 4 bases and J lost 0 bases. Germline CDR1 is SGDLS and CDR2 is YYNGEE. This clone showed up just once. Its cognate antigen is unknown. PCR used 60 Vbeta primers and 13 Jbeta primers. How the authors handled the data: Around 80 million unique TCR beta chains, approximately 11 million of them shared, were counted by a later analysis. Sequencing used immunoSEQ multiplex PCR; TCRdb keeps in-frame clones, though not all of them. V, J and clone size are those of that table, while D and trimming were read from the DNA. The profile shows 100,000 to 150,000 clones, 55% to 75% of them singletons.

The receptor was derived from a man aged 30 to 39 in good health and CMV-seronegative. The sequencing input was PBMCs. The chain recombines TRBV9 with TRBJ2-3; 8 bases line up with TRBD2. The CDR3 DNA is TGTGCCAGCAGCCCTTCCCGACTAGCGCGTTCTAGCACAGATACGCAGTATTTT. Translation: CASSPSRLARSSTDTQYF.